Sequencing of this TCR beta chain was carried out in a study of T cells expressing NK-cell markers. Overall study: One of eight sequenced donors was HCMV-seronegative; the other seven were seropositive. General study results and limits: About 1.0-7.0% of CD8+ T cells in about 6 donors belonged to dominant NKG2C+ clonotypes.

TCRdb reprocessed the 5' RACE reads, keeping one entry per CDR3 protein, no DNA. The sample totals over 250,000 distinct CDR3 sequences. CDR1 MNHEY and CDR2 SVGEGT come from the germline V gene. This CDR3 has 15 amino acids. For this clonotype: The antigen remains unidentified.

The TCR comes from a woman aged 18 to 75 in good health. The sequencing input was blood T cells: a sorted CD56 or NKG2C T cell subset, CD4+ or CD8+ T cells, or bulk PBMC T cells (not recorded which). V gene TRBV6-2 or TRBV6-3 combines with J gene TRBJ2-5; TCRdb reports TRBD1, a call that lacks DNA to check it against. Here the CDR3 reads CASRTPGQGLETQYF.